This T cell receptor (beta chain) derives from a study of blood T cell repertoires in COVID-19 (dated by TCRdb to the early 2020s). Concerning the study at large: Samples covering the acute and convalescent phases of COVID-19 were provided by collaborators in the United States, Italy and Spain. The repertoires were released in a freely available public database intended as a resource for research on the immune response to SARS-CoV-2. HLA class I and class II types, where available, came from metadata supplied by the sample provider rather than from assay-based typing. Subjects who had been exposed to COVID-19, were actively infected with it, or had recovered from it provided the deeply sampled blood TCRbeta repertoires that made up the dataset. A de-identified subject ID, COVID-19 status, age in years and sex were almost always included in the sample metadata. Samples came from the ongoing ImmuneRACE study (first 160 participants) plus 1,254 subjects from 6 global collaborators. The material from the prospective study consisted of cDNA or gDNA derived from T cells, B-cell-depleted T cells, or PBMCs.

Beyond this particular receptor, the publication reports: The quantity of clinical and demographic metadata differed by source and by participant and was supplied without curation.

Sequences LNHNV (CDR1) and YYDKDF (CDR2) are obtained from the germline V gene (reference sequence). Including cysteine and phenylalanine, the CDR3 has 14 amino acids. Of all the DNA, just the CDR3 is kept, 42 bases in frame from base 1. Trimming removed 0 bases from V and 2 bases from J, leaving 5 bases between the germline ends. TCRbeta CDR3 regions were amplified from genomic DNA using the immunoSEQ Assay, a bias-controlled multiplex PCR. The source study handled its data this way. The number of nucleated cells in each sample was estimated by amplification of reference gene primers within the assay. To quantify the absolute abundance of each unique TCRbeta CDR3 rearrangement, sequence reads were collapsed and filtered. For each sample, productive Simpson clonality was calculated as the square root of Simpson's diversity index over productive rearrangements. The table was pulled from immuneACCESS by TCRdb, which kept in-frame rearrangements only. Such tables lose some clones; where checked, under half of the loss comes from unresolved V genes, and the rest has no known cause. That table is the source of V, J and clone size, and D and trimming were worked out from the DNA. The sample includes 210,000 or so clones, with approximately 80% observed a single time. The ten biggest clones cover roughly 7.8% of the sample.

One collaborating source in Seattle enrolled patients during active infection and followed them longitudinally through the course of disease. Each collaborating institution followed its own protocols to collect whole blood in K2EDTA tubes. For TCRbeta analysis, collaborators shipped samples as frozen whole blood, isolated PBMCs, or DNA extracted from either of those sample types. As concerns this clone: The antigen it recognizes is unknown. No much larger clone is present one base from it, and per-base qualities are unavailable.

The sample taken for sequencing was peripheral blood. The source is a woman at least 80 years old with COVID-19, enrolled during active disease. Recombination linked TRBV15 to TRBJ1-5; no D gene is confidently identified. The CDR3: CATSRDQGNQPQHF. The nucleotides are TGTGCCACCAGCAGAGATCAGGGCAATCAGCCCCAGCATTTT.